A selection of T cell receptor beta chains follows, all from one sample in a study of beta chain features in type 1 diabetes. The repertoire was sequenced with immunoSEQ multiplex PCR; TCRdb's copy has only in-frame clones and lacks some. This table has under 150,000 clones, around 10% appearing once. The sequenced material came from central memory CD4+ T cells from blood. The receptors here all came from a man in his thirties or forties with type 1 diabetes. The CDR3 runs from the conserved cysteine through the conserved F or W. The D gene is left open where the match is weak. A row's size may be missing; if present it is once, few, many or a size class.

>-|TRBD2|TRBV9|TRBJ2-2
CASNRLAGVIAGELFF
TGTGCCAGCAACCGACTAGCGGGGGTCATAGCCGGGGAGCTGTTTTTT
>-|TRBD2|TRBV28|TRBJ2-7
CASSLGGGGNEQYF
TGTGCCAGCAGTCTCGGCGGGGGAGGGAACGAGCAGTACTTC
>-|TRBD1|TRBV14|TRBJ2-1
CASSPWTGATNEQFF
TGTGCCAGCAGCCCGTGGACAGGGGCGACCAATGAGCAGTTCTTC
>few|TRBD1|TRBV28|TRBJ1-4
CASSGQGSEKLFF
TGTGCCAGCAGCGGACAGGGTAGTGAAAAACTGTTTTTT
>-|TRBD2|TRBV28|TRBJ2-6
CASSPGLASGANVLTF
TGTGCCAGCAGTCCGGGACTAGCATCCGGGGCCAACGTCCTGACTTTC
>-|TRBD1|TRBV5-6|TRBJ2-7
CASSHWNRGSYEQYF
TGTGCCAGCAGCCACTGGAACAGGGGTTCCTACGAGCAGTACTTC
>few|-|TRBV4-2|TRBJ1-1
CASSQDRSRSIEAFF
TGTGCCAGCAGCCAAGATCGAAGCAGGTCTATAGAAGCTTTCTTT
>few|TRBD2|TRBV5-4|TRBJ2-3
CASSLAGGGGAVDTQYF
TGTGCCAGCAGCTTGGCCGGCGGCGGGGGGGCCGTAGATACGCAGTATTTT
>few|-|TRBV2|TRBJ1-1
CASSVEGNTEAFF
TGTGCCAGCAGTGTCGAGGGGAACACTGAAGCTTTCTTT
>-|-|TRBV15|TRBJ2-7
CATSEGREQYF
TGTGCCACCAGCGAGGGTCGGGAGCAGTACTTC
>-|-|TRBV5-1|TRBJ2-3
CASSPAGNTDTQYF
TGCGCCAGCAGCCCAGCGGGCAACACAGATACGCAGTATTTT
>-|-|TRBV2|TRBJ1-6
CASNREGGEYVPLHF
TGTGCCAGCAACCGGGAGGGGGGCGAGTACGTTCCCCTCCACTTT
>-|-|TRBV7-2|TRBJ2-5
CASSLGVAEETQYF
TGTGCCAGCAGCTTAGGGGTAGCCGAGGAGACCCAGTACTTC
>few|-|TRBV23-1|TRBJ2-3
CASNRAKGEDTQYF
TGCGCCAGCAACAGAGCCAAGGGAGAGGATACGCAGTATTTT
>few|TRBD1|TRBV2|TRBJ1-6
CASSEGQGSSGSPLHF
TGTGCCAGCAGTGAGGGACAGGGGAGTAGCGGTTCACCCCTCCACTTT
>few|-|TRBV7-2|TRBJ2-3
CASSSNGADTQYF
TGTGCCAGCAGCTCCAATGGGGCGGATACGCAGTATTTT